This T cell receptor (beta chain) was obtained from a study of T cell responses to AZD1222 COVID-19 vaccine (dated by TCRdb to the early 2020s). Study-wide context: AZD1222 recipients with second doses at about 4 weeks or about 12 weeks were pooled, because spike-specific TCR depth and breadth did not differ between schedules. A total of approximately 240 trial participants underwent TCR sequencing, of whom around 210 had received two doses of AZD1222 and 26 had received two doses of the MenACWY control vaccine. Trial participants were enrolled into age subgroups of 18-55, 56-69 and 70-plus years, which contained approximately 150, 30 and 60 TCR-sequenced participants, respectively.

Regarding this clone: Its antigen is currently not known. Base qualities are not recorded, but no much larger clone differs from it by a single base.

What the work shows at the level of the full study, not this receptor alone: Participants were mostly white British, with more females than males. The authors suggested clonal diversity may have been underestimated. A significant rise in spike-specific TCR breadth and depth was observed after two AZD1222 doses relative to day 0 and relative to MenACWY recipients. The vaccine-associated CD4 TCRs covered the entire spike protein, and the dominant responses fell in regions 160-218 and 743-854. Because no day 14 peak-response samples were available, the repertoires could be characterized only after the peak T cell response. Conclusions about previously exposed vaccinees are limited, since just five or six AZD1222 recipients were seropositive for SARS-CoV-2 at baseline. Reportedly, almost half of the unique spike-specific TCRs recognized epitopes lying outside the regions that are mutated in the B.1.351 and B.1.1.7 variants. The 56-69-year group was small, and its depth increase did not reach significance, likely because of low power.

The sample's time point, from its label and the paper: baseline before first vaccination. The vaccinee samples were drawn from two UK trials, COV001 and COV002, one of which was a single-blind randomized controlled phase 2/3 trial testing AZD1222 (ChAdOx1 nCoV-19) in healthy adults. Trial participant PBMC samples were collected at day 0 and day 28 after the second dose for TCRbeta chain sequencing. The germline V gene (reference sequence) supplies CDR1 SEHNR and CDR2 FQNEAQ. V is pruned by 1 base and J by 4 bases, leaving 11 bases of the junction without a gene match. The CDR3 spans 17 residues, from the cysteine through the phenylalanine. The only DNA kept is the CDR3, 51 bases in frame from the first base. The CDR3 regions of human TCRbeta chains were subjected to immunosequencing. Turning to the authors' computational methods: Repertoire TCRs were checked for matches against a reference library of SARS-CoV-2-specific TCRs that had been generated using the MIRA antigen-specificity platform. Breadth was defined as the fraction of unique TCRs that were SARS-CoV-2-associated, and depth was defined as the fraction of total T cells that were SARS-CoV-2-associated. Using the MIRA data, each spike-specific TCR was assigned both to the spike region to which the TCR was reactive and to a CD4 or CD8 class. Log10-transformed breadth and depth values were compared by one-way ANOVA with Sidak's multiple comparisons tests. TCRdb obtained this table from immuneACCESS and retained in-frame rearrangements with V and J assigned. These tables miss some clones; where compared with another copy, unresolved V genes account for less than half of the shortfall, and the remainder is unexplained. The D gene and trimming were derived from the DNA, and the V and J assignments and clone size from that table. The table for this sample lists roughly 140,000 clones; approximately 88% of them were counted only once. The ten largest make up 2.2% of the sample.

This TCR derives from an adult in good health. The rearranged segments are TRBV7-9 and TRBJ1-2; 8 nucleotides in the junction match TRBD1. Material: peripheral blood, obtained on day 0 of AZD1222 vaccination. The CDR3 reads CASSLGVTGQDAYGYTF. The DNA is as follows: TGTGCCAGCAGCTTAGGCGTCACGGGACAGGATGCCTATGGCTACACCTTC.